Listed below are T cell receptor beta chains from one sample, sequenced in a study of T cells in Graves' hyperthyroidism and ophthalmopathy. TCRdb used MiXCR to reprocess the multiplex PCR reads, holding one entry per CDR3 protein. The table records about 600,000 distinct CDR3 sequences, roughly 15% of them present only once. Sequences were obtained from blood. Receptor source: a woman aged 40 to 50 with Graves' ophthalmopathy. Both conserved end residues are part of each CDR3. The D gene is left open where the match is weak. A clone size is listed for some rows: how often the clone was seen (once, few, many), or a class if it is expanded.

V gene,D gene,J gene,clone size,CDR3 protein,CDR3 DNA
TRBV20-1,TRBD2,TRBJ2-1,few,CSARGQFSGGSEGQFF,TGCAGTGCTAGGGGGCAGTTTAGCGGGGGGTCCGAGGGGCAGTTCTTC
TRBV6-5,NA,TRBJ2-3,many,CASSYLQPTDTQYF,TGTGCCAGCAGTTACTTACAGCCCACAGATACGCAGTATTTT
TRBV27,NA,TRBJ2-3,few,CASSFAFADTQYF,TGTGCCAGCAGTTTTGCTTTCGCAGATACGCAGTATTTT
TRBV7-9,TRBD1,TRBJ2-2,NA,CASSLGQLTGTGELFF,TGTGCCAGCAGCTTGGGACAGTTAACGGGGACCGGGGAGCTGTTTTTT
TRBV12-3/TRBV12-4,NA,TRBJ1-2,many,CASSFYSTEPLYGYTF,TGTGCCAGCAGTTTTTACTCGACAGAACCCCTCTATGGCTACACCTTC
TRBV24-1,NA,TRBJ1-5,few,CATSDTSAYSNQPQHF,TGTGCCACCAGTGATACGTCAGCTTATAGCAATCAGCCCCAGCATTTT
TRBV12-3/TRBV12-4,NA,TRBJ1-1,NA,CASRPGGVPTEAFF,TGTGCCAGCAGACCTGGGGGAGTCCCCACTGAAGCTTTCTTT
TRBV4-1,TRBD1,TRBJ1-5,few,CASSQEVRQGFHQPQHF,TGCGCCAGCAGCCAAGAGGTACGACAGGGGTTCCATCAGCCCCAGCATTTT
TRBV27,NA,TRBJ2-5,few,CASSSGRVAAQETQYF,TGTGCCAGCAGTTCAGGAAGGGTAGCGGCCCAAGAGACCCAGTACTTC
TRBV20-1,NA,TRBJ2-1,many,CSAPHQDLNEQFF,TGCAGTGCCCCCCACCAGGACCTCAATGAGCAGTTCTTC
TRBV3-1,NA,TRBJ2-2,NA,CASSQVVGELFF,TGTGCCAGCAGCCAAGTTGTCGGGGAGCTGTTTTTT
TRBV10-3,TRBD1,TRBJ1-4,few,CAISAAGGNEKLFF,TGTGCCATCAGTGCGGCAGGGGGAAACGAAAAACTGTTTTTT
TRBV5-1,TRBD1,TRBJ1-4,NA,CASGTTGGNEKLSF,TGCGCCAGCGGGACGACAGGGGGTAATGAAAAACTGTCTTTT
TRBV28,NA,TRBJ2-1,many,CASSSRNEQFF,TGTGCCAGCAGTTCCCGGAATGAGCAGTTCTTC
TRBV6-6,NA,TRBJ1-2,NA,CASSYSRQNYGYTF,TGTGCCAGCAGTTACTCTCGACAGAACTATGGCTACACCTTC
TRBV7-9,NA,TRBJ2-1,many,CASSPRGAYNEQFF,TGTGCCAGCAGCCCACGCGGCGCCTACAATGAGCAGTTCTTC